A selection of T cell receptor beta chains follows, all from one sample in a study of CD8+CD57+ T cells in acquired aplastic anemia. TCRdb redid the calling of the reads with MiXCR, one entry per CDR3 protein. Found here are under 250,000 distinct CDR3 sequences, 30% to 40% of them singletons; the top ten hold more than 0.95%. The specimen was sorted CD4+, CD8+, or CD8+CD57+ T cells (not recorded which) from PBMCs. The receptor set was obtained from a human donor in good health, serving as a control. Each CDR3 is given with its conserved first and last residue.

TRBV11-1,CASSLVAWTATDTQYF
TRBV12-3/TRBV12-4,CASTPMGFAQYF
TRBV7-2,CASSSGQQFYGYTF
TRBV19,CASTTGPAGQYF
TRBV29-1,CSVVQGDGAFF
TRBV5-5,CASSPLNSPLHF
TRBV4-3,CASSQGTGGSTDTQYF
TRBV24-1,CATSDYPPAGTREQYF
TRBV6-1,CASSSVGSAGYTF
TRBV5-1,CASSLLDRGEKLFF
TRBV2,CASRGWGGSNQPQHF
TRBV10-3,CAISEGGTAGAFF
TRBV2,CASSEQVHPEAFF
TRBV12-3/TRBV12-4,CASSFGGAEQYF
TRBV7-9,CASSLGGTLSYEQYF
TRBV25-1,CAGPAGTEAFF
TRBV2,CASSYDGQPQHF
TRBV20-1,CSGAGEASGYTF
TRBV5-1,CASRSWGENTGELFF
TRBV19,CASSRIGGSITSSTDTQYF
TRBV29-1,CSVVSGGRSTDTQYF
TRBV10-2,CASSEIGDTQYF
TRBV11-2,CASSQDNQDYGYTF
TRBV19,CASSMSETQYF
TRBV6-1,CASRQTRNLQPNTEAFF
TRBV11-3,CASSSTDQNIQYF
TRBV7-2,CASSLDYFQPQHF
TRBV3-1,CASSQFIRQIGGYTF
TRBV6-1,CASNERGPGANVLTF
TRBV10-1,CASSESKTHGKFF
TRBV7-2,CASSYDRGGYEQYF
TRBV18,CASSQSGIGYGYTF
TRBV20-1,CSASPGYLTDTQYF
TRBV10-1,CASSEGGTSHNEQFF
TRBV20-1,CSAEDRVTDTQYF
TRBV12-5,CASGSGRGGETQYF
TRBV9,CASSVDRGYGYTF
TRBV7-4,CASSFVFHGYTF
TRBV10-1,CASSESRSYTEAFF
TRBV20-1,CSAPRGGLAGVLHEQYF
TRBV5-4,CASSLYPDRARGQPQHF
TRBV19,CASSRREGTDTQYF
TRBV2,CASIFPGWGGLTEAFF
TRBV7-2,CASSYTGVEQYF
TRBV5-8,CASSLGWQTGFVETQYF
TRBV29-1,CSVEQGYRSGYTF
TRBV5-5,CASGIQHQETQYF
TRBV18,CASSPPSGEQYF
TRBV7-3,CASSLSRDRGQETQYF
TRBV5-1,CASSLAGSDTIYF
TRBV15,CATSRDLGGLVNTEAFF